The rows below give T cell receptor beta chains drawn from one sample of a study of cytomegalovirus exposure and HLA in healthy donors. Sequenced by immunoSEQ multiplex PCR; TCRdb stores in-frame clones only, minus some. The table has 140,000 to 150,000 clones, 94% seen once. The sequencing sample was made of PBMCs. These receptors were taken from a man between 18 and 35 years old in good health and CMV-seropositive. Both conserved end residues are part of each CDR3. A D gene is named only where the DNA matches it firmly. Only part of the rows carry a size: once, few, many, or a class if the clone is expanded.

>TRBV2|TRBJ2-5|-|-
TGTGCCAGCCGTAGCGATTGGGAGACCCAGTACTTC
CASRSDWETQYF
>TRBV11-2|TRBJ2-1|TRBD2|-
TGTGCCAGCAGCTTAACCCGCGGGAGCTCCTACAATGAGCAGTTCTTC
CASSLTRGSSYNEQFF
>TRBV27|TRBJ2-1|TRBD2|-
TGTGCCAGCAGTTTATTAGGGGGAGGGACTAGCGGGAAGGCGCAGTTCTTC
CASSLLGGGTSGKAQFF
>TRBV11-1|TRBJ2-1|TRBD1|-
TGTGCCAGCAGCCGAGGGACAGGGGGCGCGAATGAGCAGTTCTTC
CASSRGTGGANEQFF
>TRBV4-1|TRBJ2-1|TRBD2|-
TGCGCCAGCAGCCACGGACTAGCGGACAATGAGCAGTTCTTC
CASSHGLADNEQFF
>TRBV27|TRBJ2-7|TRBD2|once
TGTGCCAGCCAAACCGGAGCGGGGGCCTACGAGCAGTACTTC
CASQTGAGAYEQYF
>TRBV7-8|TRBJ2-7|TRBD1|-
TGTGCCAGCAGCCCCGTCCGGGACAGGAGCTCCTACGAGCAGTACTTC
CASSPVRDRSSYEQYF
>TRBV27|TRBJ2-5|-|-
TGTGCCAGCAGTTTCACAGGGTTGGAGACCCAGTACTTC
CASSFTGLETQYF
>TRBV25-1|TRBJ2-7|TRBD1|-
TGTGCCAGCAGTGGACAGGGCTACGAGCAGTACTTC
CASSGQGYEQYF
>TRBV4-2|TRBJ2-1|TRBD2|-
TGTGCCAGCAGCTCCCGAGCGGGACCTTCATACAATGAGCAGTTCTTC
CASSSRAGPSYNEQFF
>TRBV9|TRBJ2-1|TRBD2|-
TGTGCCAGCAGCGTAGGCGGGAGCCCCGAGCAGTTCTTC
CASSVGGSPEQFF
>TRBV20-1|TRBJ1-5|-|few
TGCAGTGCTAGAGATCGGAGAGCCCAGCATTTT
CSARDRRAQHF
>TRBV15|TRBJ2-3|-|-
TGTGCCACCAGCAGAGATCCAGGGCCCACAGATACGCAGTATTTT
CATSRDPGPTDTQYF
>TRBV5-1|TRBJ2-1|-|-
TGCGCCAGCAGCTTGGCTGCTAGCAACAATGAGCAGTTCTTC
CASSLAASNNEQFF
>TRBV6-6|TRBJ2-1|-|-
TGTGCCAGCATTAGATCTCAAACCTTTCCCAATGAGCAGTTCTTC
CASIRSQTFPNEQFF
>TRBV5-8|TRBJ2-7|-|-
TGTGCCAGCAGCGACGACAGCTACGAGCAGTACTTC
CASSDDSYEQYF
>TRBV6-1|TRBJ1-5|TRBD1|-
TGTGCCAGCAGTGTATCGACAGGGGTGGGCGAGCATTTT
CASSVSTGVGEHF
>TRBV28|TRBJ2-5|TRBD2|-
TGTGCCAGCAGTTTGGGACTAGCGGGGGCGGAAGAGACCCAGTACTTC
CASSLGLAGAEETQYF
>TRBV28|TRBJ2-3|TRBD1|-
TGTGCCAGCAGTTTTAAGGGACAGGGTTACACAGATACGCAGTATTTT
CASSFKGQGYTDTQYF
>TRBV10-3|TRBJ1-1|-|-
TGTGCCATCAGTGATGGGGGGGGCTTCACTGAAGCTTTCTTT
CAISDGGGFTEAFF
>TRBV19|TRBJ1-5|-|-
TGTGCCAGTACAGGGGAAGTGTATCAGCCCCAGCATTTT
CASTGEVYQPQHF
>TRBV5-1|TRBJ2-2|TRBD1|-
TGCGCCAGCAGCCGTAAAGGACAGGGAAGCACCGGGGAGCTGTTTTTT
CASSRKGQGSTGELFF
>TRBV5-6|TRBJ2-1|TRBD2|-
TGTGCCAGCAGCGCGGGACTAGCGGGCTTCAATGAGCAGTTCTTC
CASSAGLAGFNEQFF
>TRBV18|TRBJ2-7|-|-
TGTGCCAGCTCACCACGGGGGGGCGTGAGGTACGAGCAGTACTTC
CASSPRGGVRYEQYF
>TRBV2|TRBJ1-4|-|-
TGTGCCAGCAGGGGGGGTCAGAGCAACCCTAATGAAAAACTGTTTTTT
CASRGGQSNPNEKLFF
>TRBV2|TRBJ2-7|-|-
TGTGCCAGCAGTGAATGGCAGGGGAACTACGAGCAGTACTTC
CASSEWQGNYEQYF
>TRBV5-4|TRBJ2-5|-|-
TGTGCCAGCAGCTCCGGTAGCCGGGAGACCCAGTACTTC
CASSSGSRETQYF
>TRBV29-1|TRBJ2-1|-|-
TGCAGCGTTGGTGGAGTCGGTTTAAGCTCCTACAATGAGCAGTTCTTC
CSVGGVGLSSYNEQFF
>TRBV6-5|TRBJ2-3|TRBD2|once
TGTGCCAGCAGTTACTCGAGGTCTAGCGGTGGTACGCAGTATTTT
CASSYSRSSGGTQYF
>TRBV4-2|TRBJ2-4|-|-
TGTGCCAGCAGCCAAGAAAAGCGTCTAAAAGGGGACATTCAGTACTTC
CASSQEKRLKGDIQYF
>TRBV14|TRBJ2-1|TRBD1|-
TGTGCCAGCAGCCAGCACAGGGGGGACTACAATGAGCAGTTCTTC
CASSQHRGDYNEQFF
>TRBV2|TRBJ1-5|TRBD1|many
TGTGCCAGCAGTAGGGGGACAGACAGGTTAAATCAGCCCCAGCATTTT
CASSRGTDRLNQPQHF
>TRBV10-3|TRBJ2-1|TRBD2|-
TGTGCCATCATGGCTAGCGGGAGAATGAATGAGCAGTTCTTC
CAIMASGRMNEQFF
>TRBV7-3|TRBJ2-1|-|-
TGTGCCAGCAGCTCCCAATCCAGCTCCTACAATGAGCAGTTCTTC
CASSSQSSSYNEQFF
>TRBV5-1|TRBJ2-7|-|-
TGCGCCAGCAGCTTGGCACTAGTGGGGGGCGAGCAGTACTTC
CASSLALVGGEQYF
>TRBV6-1|TRBJ1-1|-|-
TGTGCCAGCAGTGACTTGTACGCGGACACTGAAGCTTTCTTT
CASSDLYADTEAFF
>TRBV9|TRBJ2-2|TRBD1|-
TGTGCCAGCAGCCTCTCTCGGACAGGGTGGAACACCGGGGAGCTGTTTTTT
CASSLSRTGWNTGELFF
>TRBV19|TRBJ2-2|TRBD2|-
TGTGCCAGTTTAGCTAAACGGGGGGTTTTCAACACCGGGGAGCTGTTTTTT
CASLAKRGVFNTGELFF
>TRBV18|TRBJ2-7|-|-
TGTGCCAGCTCACCACGCGGAAACTTCTACGAGCAGTACTTC
CASSPRGNFYEQYF
>TRBV2|TRBJ1-5|-|-
TGTGCCAGCAGTGTTTACAGGGACCAGCCCCAGCATTTT
CASSVYRDQPQHF
>TRBV19|TRBJ1-2|-|-
TGTGCCAGTACTTCCGCAGGGTTGGGTAACTATGGCTACACCTTC
CASTSAGLGNYGYTF
>TRBV11-2|TRBJ1-2|TRBD1|-
TGTGCCAGCAGGGGACAGGGGTTGGACTACACCTTC
CASRGQGLDYTF
>TRBV30|TRBJ2-1|TRBD2|-
TGTGCCTGGAGGGGACTAGCGGGAGTAAATGAGCAGTTCTTC
CAWRGLAGVNEQFF
>TRBV30|TRBJ2-5|-|-
TGTGCCTGGACCCCCGGGTCCCAAGAGACCCAGTACTTC
CAWTPGSQETQYF
>TRBV5-1|TRBJ2-2|-|-
TGCGCCAGCAGCTTCGGTCCAGCGGCGAACACCGGGGAGCTGTTTTTT
CASSFGPAANTGELFF
>TRBV28|TRBJ1-1|-|-
TGTGCCAGCAGTTTCGAGGGGGTTGCTGAAGCTTTCTTT
CASSFEGVAEAFF
>TRBV21-1|TRBJ2-2|-|-
TGTGCCAGCAGCAAAGGGGGGACTTCAAACACCGGGGAGCTGTTTTTT
CASSKGGTSNTGELFF
>TRBV2|TRBJ1-1|-|-
TGTGCCAGCAGGGCGGACACAAAACCTGAAGCTTTCTTT
CASRADTKPEAFF
>TRBV27|TRBJ2-7|-|-
TGTGCCAGCAGTCACGCGAGGGGGTCCTACGAGCAGTACTTC
CASSHARGSYEQYF
>TRBV6-6|TRBJ2-7|TRBD1|-
TGTGCCAGCAGGCAGGGGGCCCTGTCCTACGAGCAGTACTTC
CASRQGALSYEQYF
>TRBV25-1|TRBJ1-2|-|once
TGTGCCAGCAGTGATTATACAGGGTTGATGGAGACCTTC
CASSDYTGLMETF
>TRBV15|TRBJ2-7|TRBD1|few
TGTGCCACCAAGGCGGACAGGCTCCCGTACTACGAGCAGTACTTC
CATKADRLPYYEQYF
>TRBV9|TRBJ2-1|TRBD2|-
TGTGCCAACAGCGTAGGGGAGGCGGGAGTGAATGAGCAGTTCTTC
CANSVGEAGVNEQFF
>TRBV28|TRBJ2-6|-|-
TGTGCCAGCAGTTTAGTCAGATCCTCTGGGGCCAACGTCCTGACTTTC
CASSLVRSSGANVLTF
>TRBV18|TRBJ2-2|-|-
TGTGCCAGCCGACCGGGACAGAACACCGGGGAGCTGTTTTTT
CASRPGQNTGELFF
>TRBV27|TRBJ2-2|-|-
TGTGCCAGCAGCCTATCGAACACCGGGGAGCTGTTTTTT
CASSLSNTGELFF